This T cell receptor (beta chain) was recorded in a study of cytomegalovirus exposure and HLA in healthy donors. Background on the study: As released early, the data held about 85 million unique TCRs from HLA-typed donors.

This clone was picked up a small number of times. Its antigen is not known. Study findings and constraints: Cytomegalovirus status was reportedly diagnosed by the classifier with high specificity and sensitivity. Researchers reported that a few CMV-associated chains were confirmed in vitro as CMV antigen-specific.

Looked up from germline, CDR1 is MNHEY and CDR2 is SVGAGI. The junction had 8 bases not matched to a gene; V was cut back by 4 bases and J by 2 bases. The CDR3 is made up of 16 amino acids. Researchers ran the PCR with 60 Vbeta and 13 Jbeta primers. Measured with immunoSEQ multiplex PCR; TCRdb has only the in-frame clones, and not every one. The table lists 150,000 or so clones, around 80% of them singletons. The V and J genes are TRBV6-5 and TRBJ2-7, with 10 bases matching TRBD1. The sequenced sample consisted of PBMCs. This TCR was recovered from a man aged 35 to 55 in good health and CMV-seropositive. The CDR3 DNA reads as TGTGCCAGCAGTTTTAGACCGGGACAGGGGCCCTACGAGCAGTACTTC. It codes for CASSFRPGQGPYEQYF.